The T cell receptor beta chain described here comes from a study of technical replicates of blood from several donors. V was pared by 1 base and J by 2 bases, with 10 bases between. This CDR3 spans 15 amino acids. Germline V lookup: CDR1 SGHVS, CDR2 FNYEAQ. The method was immunoSEQ multiplex PCR; TCRdb's version includes in-frame clones alone and lacks a portion of them. Counted here are about 14,000 clones, under 85% occurring once; the ten biggest clones make up roughly 12%. Sequencing was done on a sample of PBMCs. The source of this sequence is a human donor in good health. This chain connects TRBV7-6 to TRBJ2-3; no clear D. In DNA form, the CDR3 reads TGTGCCAGCAGCTTAGGCGGCAGACTCACAGATACGCAGTATTTT. Its translation: CASSLGGRLTDTQYF.